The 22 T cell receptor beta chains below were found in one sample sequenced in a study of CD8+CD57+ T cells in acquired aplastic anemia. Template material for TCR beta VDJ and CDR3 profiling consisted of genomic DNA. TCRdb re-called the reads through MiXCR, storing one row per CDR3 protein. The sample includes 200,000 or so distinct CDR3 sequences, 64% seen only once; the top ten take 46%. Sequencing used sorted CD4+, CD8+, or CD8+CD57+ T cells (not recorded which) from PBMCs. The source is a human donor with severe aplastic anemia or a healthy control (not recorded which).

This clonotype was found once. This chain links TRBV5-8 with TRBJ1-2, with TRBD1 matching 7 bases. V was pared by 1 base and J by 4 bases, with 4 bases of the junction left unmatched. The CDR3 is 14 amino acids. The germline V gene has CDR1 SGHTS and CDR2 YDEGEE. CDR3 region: CASSLRQGVYGYTF. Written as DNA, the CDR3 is TGTGCCAGCAGCTTGCGACAGGGCGTCTATGGCTACACCTTC.

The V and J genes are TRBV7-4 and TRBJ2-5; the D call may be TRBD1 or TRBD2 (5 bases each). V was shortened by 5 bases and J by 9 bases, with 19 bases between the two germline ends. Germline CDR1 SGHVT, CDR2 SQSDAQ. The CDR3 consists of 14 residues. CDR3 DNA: TGTGCCAGCAGCGGGGGAAGACTGCGAGGGGCCCAGTACTTC. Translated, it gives CASSGGRLRGAQYF.

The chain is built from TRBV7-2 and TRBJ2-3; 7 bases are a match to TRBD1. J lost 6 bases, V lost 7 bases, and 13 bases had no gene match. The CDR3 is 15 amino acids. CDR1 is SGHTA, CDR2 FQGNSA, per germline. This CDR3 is CASTTVRTGADTQYF. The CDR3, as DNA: TGTGCCAGCACCACCGTCCGAACAGGGGCGGATACGCAGTATTTT.

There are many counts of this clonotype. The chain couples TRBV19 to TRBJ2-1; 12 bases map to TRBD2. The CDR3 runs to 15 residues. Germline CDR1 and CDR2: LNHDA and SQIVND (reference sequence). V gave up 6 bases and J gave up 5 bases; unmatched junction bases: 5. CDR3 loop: CASSDLAGGDNEQFF. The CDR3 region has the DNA TGTGCCAGTAGCGACCTAGCGGGGGGGGACAATGAGCAGTTCTTC.

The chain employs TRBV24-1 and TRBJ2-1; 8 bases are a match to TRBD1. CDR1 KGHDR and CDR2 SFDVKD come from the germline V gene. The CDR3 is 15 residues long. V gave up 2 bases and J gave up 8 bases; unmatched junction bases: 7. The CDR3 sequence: CATSDSKDRAHEQFF. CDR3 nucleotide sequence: TGTGCCACCAGTGATTCTAAGGACAGGGCCCATGAGCAGTTCTTC.

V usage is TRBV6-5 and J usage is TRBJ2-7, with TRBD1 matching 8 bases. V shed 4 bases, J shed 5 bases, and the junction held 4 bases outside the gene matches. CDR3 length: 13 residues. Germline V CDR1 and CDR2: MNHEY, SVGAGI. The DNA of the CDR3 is TGTGCCAGCAGTTCGGACAGGGCCAACGAGCAGTACTTC. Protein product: CASSSDRANEQYF.

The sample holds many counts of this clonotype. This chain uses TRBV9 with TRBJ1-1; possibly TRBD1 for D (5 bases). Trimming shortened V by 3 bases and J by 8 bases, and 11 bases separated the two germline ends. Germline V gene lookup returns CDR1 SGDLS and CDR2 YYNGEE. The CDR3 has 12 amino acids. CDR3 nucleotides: TGTGCCAGCAGCGCCAATGGGGGGGAAGCTTTCTTT. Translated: CASSANGGEAFF. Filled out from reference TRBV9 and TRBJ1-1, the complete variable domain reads DSGVTQTPKHLITATGQRVTLRCSPRSGDLSVYWYQQSLDQGLQFLIQYYNGEERAKGNILERFSAQQFPDLHSELNLSSLELGDSALYFCASSANGGEAFFGQGTRLTVV.

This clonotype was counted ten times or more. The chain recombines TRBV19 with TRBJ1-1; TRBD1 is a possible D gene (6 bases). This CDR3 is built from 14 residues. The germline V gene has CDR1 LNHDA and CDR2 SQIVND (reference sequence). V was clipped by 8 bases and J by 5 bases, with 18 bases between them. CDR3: CASYAWAGATEAFF. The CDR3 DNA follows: TGTGCCAGTTACGCTTGGGCAGGGGCAACTGAAGCTTTCTTT.

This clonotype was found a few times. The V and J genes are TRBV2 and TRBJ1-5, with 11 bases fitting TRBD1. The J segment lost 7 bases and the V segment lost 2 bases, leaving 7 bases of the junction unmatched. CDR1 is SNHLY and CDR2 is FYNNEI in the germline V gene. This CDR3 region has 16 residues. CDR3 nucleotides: TGTGCCAGCAGTGAACTAGGACAGGGGGCCTCCCAGCCCCAGCATTTT. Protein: CASSELGQGASQPQHF. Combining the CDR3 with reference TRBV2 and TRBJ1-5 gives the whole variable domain EPEVTQTPSHQVTQMGQEVILRCVPISNHLYFYWYRQILGQKVEFLVSFYNNEISEKSEIFDDQFSVERPDGSNFTLKIRSTKLEDSAMYFCASSELGQGASQPQHFGDGTRLSIL.

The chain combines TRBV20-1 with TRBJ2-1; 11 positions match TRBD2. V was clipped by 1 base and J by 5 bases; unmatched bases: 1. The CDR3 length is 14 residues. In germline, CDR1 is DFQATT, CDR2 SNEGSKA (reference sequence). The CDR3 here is CSARGLAGNNEQFF. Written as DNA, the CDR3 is TGCAGTGCTAGAGGACTAGCGGGGAACAATGAGCAGTTCTTC.

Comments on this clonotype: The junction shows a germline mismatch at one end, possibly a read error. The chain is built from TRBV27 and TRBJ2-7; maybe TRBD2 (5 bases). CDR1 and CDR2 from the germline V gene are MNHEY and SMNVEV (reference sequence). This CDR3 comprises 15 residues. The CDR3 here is CASSVSLGASYEQYF. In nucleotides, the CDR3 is TGTGCCAGCAGTGTATCCCTGGGAGCATCCTACGAGCAGTACTTC.

The DNA for the CDR3 is TGTGCCACCAGCAGAGACAGGGGTTGGGGGCAGTTCTTC. This encodes CATSRDRGWGQFF. The chain combines TRBV15 with TRBJ2-1, with D possibly TRBD1 on 6 matching bases. Trimming pared 0 bases from V and 12 bases from J, leaving 12 bases between. CDR3 length: 13 amino acids. The V gene's germline CDR1 is LNHNV and CDR2 YYDKDF (reference sequence).

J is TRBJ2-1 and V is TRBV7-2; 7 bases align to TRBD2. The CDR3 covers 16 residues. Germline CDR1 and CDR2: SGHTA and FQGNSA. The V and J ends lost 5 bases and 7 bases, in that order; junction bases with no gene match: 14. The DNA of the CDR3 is TGTGCCAGCAGCCGACGCCTCGCGGGAGATTGGAATGAGCAGTTCTTC. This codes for CASSRRLAGDWNEQFF.

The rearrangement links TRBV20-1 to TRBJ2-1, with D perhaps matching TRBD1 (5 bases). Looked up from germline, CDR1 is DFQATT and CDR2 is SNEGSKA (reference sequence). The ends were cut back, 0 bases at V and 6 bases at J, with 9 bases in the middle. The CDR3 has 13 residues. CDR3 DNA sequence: TGCAGTGCTAGAGATCTCCAGGGCAATGAGCAGTTCTTC. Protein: CSARDLQGNEQFF.

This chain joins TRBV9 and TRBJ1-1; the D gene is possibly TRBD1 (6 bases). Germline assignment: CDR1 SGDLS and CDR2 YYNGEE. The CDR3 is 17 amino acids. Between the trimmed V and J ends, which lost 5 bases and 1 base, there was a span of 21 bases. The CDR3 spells CASSDPKSRGENTEAFF. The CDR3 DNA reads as TGTGCCAGCAGTGACCCCAAAAGCAGGGGCGAGAACACTGAAGCTTTCTTT. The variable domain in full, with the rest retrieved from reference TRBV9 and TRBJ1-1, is DSGVTQTPKHLITATGQRVTLRCSPRSGDLSVYWYQQSLDQGLQFLIQYYNGEERAKGNILERFSAQQFPDLHSELNLSSLELGDSALYFCASSDPKSRGENTEAFFGQGTRLTVV.

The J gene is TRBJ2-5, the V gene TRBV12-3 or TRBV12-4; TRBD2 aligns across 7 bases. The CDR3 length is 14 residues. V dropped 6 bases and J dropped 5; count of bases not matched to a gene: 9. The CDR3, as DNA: TGTGCCAGCAGCCCTCGGGGGGTAGTGGAGACCCAGTACTTC. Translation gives CASSPRGVVETQYF.

The CDR3 here is CASSPSLGNTEAFF. CDR3 coding DNA: TGTGCCAGCAGTCCCTCCCTGGGGAACACTGAAGCTTTCTTT. J is TRBJ1-1 and V is TRBV6-4; no clear D gene. In germline, CDR1 is MRHNA, CDR2 SNTAGT. Trimming pared 5 bases from V and 1 base from J, leaving 11 bases between. This CDR3 region has 14 residues.

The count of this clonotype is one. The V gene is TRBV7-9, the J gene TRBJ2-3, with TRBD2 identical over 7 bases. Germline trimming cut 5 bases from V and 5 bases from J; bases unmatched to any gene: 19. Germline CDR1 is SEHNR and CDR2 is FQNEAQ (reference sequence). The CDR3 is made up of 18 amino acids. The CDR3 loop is CASSPSAKGGGREDTQYF. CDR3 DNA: TGTGCCAGCAGCCCTTCGGCGAAGGGTGGGGGGAGGGAAGATACGCAGTATTTT.

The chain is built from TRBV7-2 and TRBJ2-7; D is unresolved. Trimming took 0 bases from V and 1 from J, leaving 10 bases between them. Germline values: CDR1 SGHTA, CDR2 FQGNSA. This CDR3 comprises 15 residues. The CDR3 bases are TGTGCCAGCAGCTTAGCGCGAGACGGATCCTACGAGCAGTACTTC. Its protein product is CASSLARDGSYEQYF.

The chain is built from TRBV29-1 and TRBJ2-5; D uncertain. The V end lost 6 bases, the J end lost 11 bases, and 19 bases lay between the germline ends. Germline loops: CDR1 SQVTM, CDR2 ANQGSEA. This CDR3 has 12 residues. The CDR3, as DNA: TGCAGCGTCCTGGTGACATTCCAGGAGCAGTACTTC. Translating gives CSVLVTFQEQYF. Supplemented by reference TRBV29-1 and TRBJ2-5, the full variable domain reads SAVISQKPSRDICQRGTSLTIQCQVDSQVTMMFWYRQQPGQSLTLIATANQGSEATYESGFVIDKFPISRPNLTFSTLTVSNMSPEDSSIYLCSVLVTFQEQYFGPGTRLLVL.

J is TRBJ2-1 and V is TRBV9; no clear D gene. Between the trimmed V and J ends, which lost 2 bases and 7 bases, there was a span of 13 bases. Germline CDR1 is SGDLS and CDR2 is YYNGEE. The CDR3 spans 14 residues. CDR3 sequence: CASSVTTSWNEQFF. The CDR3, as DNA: TGTGCCAGCAGCGTTACAACGTCTTGGAATGAGCAGTTCTTC.

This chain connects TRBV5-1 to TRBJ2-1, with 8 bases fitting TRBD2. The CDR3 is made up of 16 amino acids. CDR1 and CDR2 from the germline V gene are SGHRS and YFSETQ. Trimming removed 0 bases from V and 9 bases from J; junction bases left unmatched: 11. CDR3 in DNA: TGCGCCAGCAGCTTGGCCTTTGGGACTAGTGTATCTGAGCAGTTCTTC. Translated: CASSLAFGTSVSEQFF.